These 11 T cell receptor beta chains came from one sample sequenced in a study of PD-1 blockade in classical Hodgkin lymphoma. With no exception, relapse followed autologous stem cell transplantation in all patients, and brentuximab vedotin exposure varied. This table comes from immunoSEQ multiplex PCR, and its TCRdb copy is limited to in-frame clones, with some not included. The sample includes tens of thousands of clones, about 89% seen only once; the top ten take about 20%. This sample comprised peripheral blood mononuclear cells (PBMCs), obtained at baseline. The source of these receptors is a human donor with classical Hodgkin lymphoma.

The chain joins TRBV5-4 to TRBJ2-1; 8 bases agree with TRBD2. The junction had 7 bases not matched to a gene; V was cut back by 4 bases and J by 1 base. This CDR3 region has 16 residues. From germline, CDR1 is SGHNT and CDR2 YYREEE (reference sequence). The CDR3, as DNA: TGTGCCAGCAGCCCAAGCGGGAGAGGATCCTACAATGAGCAGTTCTTC. It codes for CASSPSGRGSYNEQFF.

This chain connects TRBV6-1 to TRBJ1-4; TRBD1 might be the D (5 bases). The germline V gene has CDR1 MNHNS and CDR2 SASEGT. The V gene lost 6 bases and the J gene lost 8 bases, with 16 bases spanning the gap. The CDR3 length is 14 residues. CDR3 in amino acids: CASRLGPQEEKLFF. The CDR3 DNA is TGTGCCAGCAGGTTGGGACCCCAGGAGGAAAAACTGTTTTTT.

The CDR3 coding sequence is TGTGCCAGCAGTTGGGACAGATACACTGAAGCTTTCTTT. Translating gives CASSWDRYTEAFF. The chain carries TRBV27 and TRBJ1-1; TRBD1 aligns across 7 bases. Trimming removed 4 bases from V and 3 bases from J; junction bases left unmatched: 2. From germline, CDR1 is MNHEY and CDR2 SMNVEV (reference sequence). This CDR3 is 13 amino acids long.

The rearrangement links TRBV11-2 to TRBJ2-7; a weak D match, TRBD1 (5 bases). V was shortened by 2 bases and J by 0 bases, with 17 bases between the two germline ends. Looked up from germline, CDR1 is SGHAT and CDR2 is FQNNGV. CDR3 length equals 17 residues. In nucleotides, the CDR3 is TGTGCCAGCAGCTTAACGCAGGGTTCGAGTATCTCCTACGAGCAGTACTTC. As protein: CASSLTQGSSISYEQYF.

The J gene is TRBJ1-2, the V gene TRBV6-1; the D is unclear. The CDR3 is 15 residues long. V shed 0 bases and J shed 5 bases, with 13 bases lying between them. Germline V lookup: CDR1 MNHNS, CDR2 SASEGT. The CDR3 bases are TGTGCCAGCAGTGAAGCCGACGGGGTTCGGTATGGCTACACCTTC. It specifies CASSEADGVRYGYTF.

The chain has TRBV10-3 and TRBJ2-3; D is uncertain. With 8 bases removed from V and 2 bases from J, the gap between germline ends came to 8 bases. This CDR3 spans 12 amino acids. Germline V gene sequence: CDR1 ENHRY, CDR2 SYGVKD. The CDR3 is CAIARSTDTQYF. The CDR3 DNA reads as TGTGCCATCGCGAGGTCCACAGATACGCAGTATTTT.

The CDR3 region is CASSGPTSINTYEQFF. CDR3 in DNA: TGTGCCAGCAGTGGACCTACTAGCATCAATACTTATGAGCAGTTCTTC. The genes are TRBV6-1 and TRBJ2-1; TRBD2 might be the D (6 bases). The CDR3 has 16 amino acids. Trimming cost V 4 bases and J 8 bases, with 21 bases left between them. CDR1 MNHNS and CDR2 SASEGT come from the germline V gene.

On this clone itself: Distinct nucleotide sequences in the sample also encode this CDR3. V usage is TRBV18 and J usage is TRBJ2-7; D uncertain. V lost 3 bases to trimming and J lost 0 bases, with 9 bases between them. Per the germline V gene, CDR1 is KGHSH and CDR2 is LQKENI. This CDR3 has 14 amino acids. The CDR3 coding sequence is TGTGCCAGCTCACCGGGAAGAAGCTCCTACGAGCAGTACTTC. It yields the protein CASSPGRSSYEQYF.

For this clone: This same CDR3 is encoded by further DNA sequences in the sample. The chain has TRBV20-1 and TRBJ2-1; D unresolved. Trimming shortened V by 6 bases and J by 3 bases, and 3 bases separated the two germline ends. Germline assignment: CDR1 DFQATT and CDR2 SNEGSKA (reference sequence). The CDR3 sequence is 10 residues long. In DNA, the CDR3 is TGCAGTGCCTTCTACAATGAGCAGTTCTTC. This translates into CSAFYNEQFF.

This chain connects TRBV7-8 to TRBJ1-2; D remains ambiguous. Trimming removed 3 bases from V and 3 bases from J, with 8 bases in between. CDR1 is SGHVS and CDR2 is FQNEAQ in the germline V gene. The CDR3 covers 13 residues. CDR3 nucleotide sequence: TGTGCCAGCAGCTTCTATGGCGACTATGGCTACACCTTC. Protein: CASSFYGDYGYTF.

This chain connects TRBV21-1 to TRBJ2-7; TRBD1, the table's D call, was not compared with the DNA. TRBV21-1 is a documented pseudogene. The CDR3 is 16 residues long. CDR3 sequence (DNA): TGTGCCAGCCAGTTAATACGGACAGGGGGAAGTCACGAGCAGTACTTC. Residues: CASQLIRTGGSHEQYF.